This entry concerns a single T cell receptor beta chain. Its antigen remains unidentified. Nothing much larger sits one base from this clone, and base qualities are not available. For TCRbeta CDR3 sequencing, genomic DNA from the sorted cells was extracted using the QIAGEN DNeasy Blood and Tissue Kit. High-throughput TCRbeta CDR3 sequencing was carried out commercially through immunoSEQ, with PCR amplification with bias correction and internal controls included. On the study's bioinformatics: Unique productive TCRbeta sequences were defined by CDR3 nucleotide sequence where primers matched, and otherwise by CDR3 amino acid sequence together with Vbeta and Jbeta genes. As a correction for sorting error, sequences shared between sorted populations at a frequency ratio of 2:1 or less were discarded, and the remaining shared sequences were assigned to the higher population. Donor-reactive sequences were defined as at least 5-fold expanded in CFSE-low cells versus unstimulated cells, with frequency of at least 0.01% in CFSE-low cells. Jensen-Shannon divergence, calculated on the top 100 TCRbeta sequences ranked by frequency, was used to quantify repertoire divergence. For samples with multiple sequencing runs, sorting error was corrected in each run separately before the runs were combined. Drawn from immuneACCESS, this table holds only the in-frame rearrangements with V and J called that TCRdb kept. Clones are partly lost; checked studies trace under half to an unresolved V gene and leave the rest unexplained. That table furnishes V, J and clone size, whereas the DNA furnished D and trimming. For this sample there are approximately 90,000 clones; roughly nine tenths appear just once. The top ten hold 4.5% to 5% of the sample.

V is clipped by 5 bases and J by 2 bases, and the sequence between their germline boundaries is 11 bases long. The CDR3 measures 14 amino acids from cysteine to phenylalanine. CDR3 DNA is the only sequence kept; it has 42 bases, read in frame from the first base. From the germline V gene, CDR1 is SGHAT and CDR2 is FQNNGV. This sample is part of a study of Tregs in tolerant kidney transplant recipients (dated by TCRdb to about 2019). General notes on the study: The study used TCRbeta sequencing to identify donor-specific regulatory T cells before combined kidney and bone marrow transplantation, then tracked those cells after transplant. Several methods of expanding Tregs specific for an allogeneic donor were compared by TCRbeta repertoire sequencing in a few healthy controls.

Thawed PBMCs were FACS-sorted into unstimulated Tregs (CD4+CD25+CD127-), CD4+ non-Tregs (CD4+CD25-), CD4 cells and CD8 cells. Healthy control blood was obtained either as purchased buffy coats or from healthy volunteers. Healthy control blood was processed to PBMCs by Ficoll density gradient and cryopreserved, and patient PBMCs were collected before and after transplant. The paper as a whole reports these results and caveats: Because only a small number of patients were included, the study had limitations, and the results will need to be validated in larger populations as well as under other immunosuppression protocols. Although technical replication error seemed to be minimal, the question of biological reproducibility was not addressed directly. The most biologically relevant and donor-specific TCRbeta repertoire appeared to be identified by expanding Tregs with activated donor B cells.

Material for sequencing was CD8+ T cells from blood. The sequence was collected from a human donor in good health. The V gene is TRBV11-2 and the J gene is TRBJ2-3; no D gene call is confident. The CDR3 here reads CASSPTDTTDTQYF. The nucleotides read TGTGCCAGCAGCCCGACCGACACCACAGATACGCAGTATTTT.